This TCR beta chain derives from a study of technical replicates of blood from four donors. Clones were sequenced by immunoSEQ multiplex PCR, and TCRdb holds only the in-frame ones, with some missing. The sample includes more than 65,000 clones, approximately 80% of them seen just once. The CDR3 loop spans 12 amino acids. Germline CDR1 is SGHRS and CDR2 is YFSETQ. Trimming stripped 7 bases from V and 1 base from J, with 6 bases between. The V call is TRBV5-1, the J call TRBJ2-1; no firm D call. Sequencing used PBMCs. The receptor was isolated from a human donor in good health. Some clones in this sample may be carry-over from other donors' samples. CDR3 amino acids: CASSLSYNEQFF. The CDR3 DNA is TGCGCCAGCTCTCTTTCCTACAATGAGCAGTTCTTC.